The clone carrying this TCR beta chain has more than one count but fewer than ten. Its target is unknown. TCRdb reanalysed the 5' RACE reads using MiXCR and keeps one entry per CDR3 protein. The sample lists about 230,000 distinct CDR3 sequences; around 6.7% were seen once. The data stem from a study of T cells after yellow fever vaccination. CDR1 and CDR2 (germline): MNHEY, SVGAGI. V was clipped by 6 bases and J by 0 bases; unmatched bases: 7. The length of the CDR3 is 17 residues. Study conclusions and caveats: Abundant clonotypes from the bulk population could get into FACS-sorted repertoires as contaminants.

The rearrangement links TRBV6-5 to TRBJ2-1, with TRBD2 matching 11 bases. The clonotype was recovered from a man aged 30 to 45 who received the YFV17D yellow fever vaccine. Sample: CD4+ T cells sorted from PBMCs, taken on the day of the yellow fever booster vaccination. CDR3 DNA: TGTGCCAGCAGAGGAGGACTAGCGGGTAGCTCCTACAATGAGCAGTTCTTC. Protein sequence: CASRGGLAGSSYNEQFF.